A single sample gave rise to the 30 T cell receptor beta chains below, sequenced in a study of OX40 agonist ivuxolimab in advanced cancers. Generated by immunoSEQ multiplex PCR, the TCRdb table keeps only in-frame clones and is missing some. The data hold more than 60,000 clones, with 87% observed a single time. Sequencing was performed on CD4+ or CD8+ T cells sorted from blood, taken in a trial of the OX40 agonist ivuxolimab. The receptor source for this set is an adult with an advanced solid tumor such as melanoma, head and neck, liver or kidney cancer.

The V call is TRBV9, the J call TRBJ1-1; D is undetermined. V was cut by 3 bases and J by 0 bases, with 9 bases left in between. This CDR3 is built from 14 residues. CDR1 is SGDLS and CDR2 is YYNGEE in the germline V gene. CDR3 amino acids: CASSEGEMNTEAFF. CDR3 sequence (DNA): TGTGCCAGCAGCGAGGGAGAAATGAACACTGAAGCTTTCTTT.

This chain uses TRBV29-1 with TRBJ1-1; tentatively, D is TRBD1 (5 bases). Germline CDR1 is SQVTM and CDR2 is ANQGSEA. The germline V and J ends were trimmed by 5 bases and 6 bases, with 16 bases remaining between them. This CDR3 region has 13 residues. The CDR3 DNA reads as TGCAGCGTTTCCCAGGCAGGGAAGGCTGAAGCTTTCTTT. Amino acids: CSVSQAGKAEAFF.

This chain uses TRBV6-1 with TRBJ2-3; D is perhaps TRBD2 (5 bases). Trimming left V 2 bases short and J 3 bases short, with 12 bases between. This CDR3 has 15 residues. Per the germline V gene, CDR1 is MNHNS and CDR2 is SASEGT. CDR3 protein: CASSERERETDTQYF. CDR3 DNA sequence: TGTGCCAGCAGTGAAAGGGAGAGGGAGACAGATACGCAGTATTTT.

The chain has TRBV6-5 and TRBJ2-7, with TRBD1 matching 10 bases. This CDR3 is built from 14 residues. Germline V gene sequence: CDR1 MNHEY, CDR2 SVGAGI. The V segment lost 4 bases and the J segment 7 bases; nucleotides outside the gene matches: 7. CDR3 amino acids: CASSSWDRGREQYF. Written as DNA, the CDR3 is TGTGCCAGCAGTTCCTGGGACAGGGGTAGGGAGCAGTACTTC.

This chain joins TRBV2 and TRBJ2-5; D is perhaps TRBD2 (6 bases). Trimming cost V 3 bases and J 11 bases, with 16 bases left between them. Germline V gives CDR1 SNHLY, CDR2 FYNNEI. This CDR3 comprises 13 residues. The CDR3 loop reads CASSDLEPGEQYF. DNA of the CDR3: TGTGCCAGCAGTGACCTCGAGCCGGGGGAGCAGTACTTC.

The rearrangement links TRBV7-8 to TRBJ2-5; D might be TRBD1 (6 bases). The V end lost 1 base, the J end lost 5 bases, and 11 bases lay between the germline ends. This CDR3 contains 14 residues. The germline V gene has CDR1 SGHVS and CDR2 FQNEAQ. CDR3 loop: CASSLGGHVETQYF. In nucleotides, the CDR3 is TGTGCCAGCAGCTTAGGGGGGCATGTGGAGACCCAGTACTTC.

This chain connects TRBV5-1 to TRBJ2-7; a weak D match, TRBD2 (5 bases). The CDR3 consists of 13 residues. CDR1 and CDR2 (germline): SGHRS, YFSETQ. V was clipped by 4 bases and J by 1 base, with 9 bases between them. The DNA for the CDR3 is TGCGCCAGCAGCCCCCGGGATTCCTACGAGCAGTACTTC. Translated, it gives CASSPRDSYEQYF.

This rearrangement joins TRBV9 to TRBJ1-1, with D possibly being TRBD1 (5 bases). Germline values: CDR1 SGDLS, CDR2 YYNGEE. Trimming pared 3 bases from V and 1 base from J, leaving 13 bases between. This CDR3 contains 15 residues. CDR3 DNA sequence: TGTGCCAGCAGCGGGGGCGGTACAGCGAACACTGAAGCTTTCTTT. Protein sequence: CASSGGGTANTEAFF.

The chain combines TRBV10-2 with TRBJ2-1, with 11 bases aligning to TRBD2. This CDR3 has 16 residues. Germline V gene sequence: CDR1 WSHSY, CDR2 SAAADI. V trimming: 4 bases; J trimming: 7 bases; junction bases outside the gene matches: 9. This chain's CDR3 is CASSGTSSGRRNEQFF. In DNA, the CDR3 is TGCGCCAGCAGTGGAACATCTAGCGGGAGGCGGAATGAGCAGTTCTTC.

This clone was seen once. This chain uses TRBV5-1 with TRBJ2-3; 11 bases are a match to TRBD2. Germline V gene lookup returns CDR1 SGHRS and CDR2 YFSETQ. The ends lost 0 bases at V and 4 bases at J; junction bases unmatched: 10. This CDR3 contains 18 residues. DNA of the CDR3: TGCGCCAGCAGCTTGGGGGGGCTAGCGGGAGGCCTTGCAGATACGCAGTATTTT. It encodes CASSLGGLAGGLADTQYF.

DNA of the CDR3: TGTGCCAGCAGCTCAACATCGCTCCCTGGGGCCAACGTCCTGACTTTC. Its protein product is CASSSTSLPGANVLTF. This chain connects TRBV5-4 to TRBJ2-6; the D is unclear. Germline V gives CDR1 SGHNT, CDR2 YYREEE (reference sequence). The CDR3 is made up of 16 amino acids. V gave up 3 bases and J gave up 2 bases, with 12 bases separating them.

This chain connects TRBV28 to TRBJ2-3, with TRBD2 matching over 13 bases. Looked up from germline, CDR1 is MDHEN and CDR2 is SYDVKM. The junction had 9 bases not matched to a gene; V was cut back by 6 bases and J by 6 bases. This CDR3 is built from 16 residues. CDR3 in amino acids: CASSRTSGRGWDTQYF. In nucleotides, the CDR3 is TGTGCCAGCAGCAGGACTAGCGGGAGAGGGTGGGATACGCAGTATTTT.

The chain links TRBV9 to TRBJ2-3; the match to TRBD1 covers 9 bases. This CDR3 spans 16 amino acids. Per the germline V gene, CDR1 is SGDLS and CDR2 is YYNGEE. Unmatched junction bases numbered 7, after V lost 4 bases and J lost 1 base. The CDR3 loop is CASSPRQGEGTDTQYF. The CDR3 coding sequence is TGTGCCAGCAGCCCACGACAGGGGGAAGGCACAGATACGCAGTATTTT.

This clone was counted once. The rearrangement uses TRBV28 and TRBJ1-1; weak D call: TRBD1 (6 bases). The CDR3 runs 15 residues. The V and J ends lost 4 bases and 1 base respectively, with 13 bases between them. Looked up from germline, CDR1 is MDHEN and CDR2 is SYDVKM. DNA of the CDR3: TGTGCCAGCAGTTCGACAGGAGTCGGGAACACTGAAGCTTTCTTT. Amino acids: CASSSTGVGNTEAFF.

V gene TRBV25-1 combines with J gene TRBJ1-2, with TRBD1 identical over 7 bases. Losses at the gene ends were 2 bases for V and 8 bases for J; bases not matched to a gene: 8. Germline V gives CDR1 MGHDK, CDR2 SYGVNS. This CDR3 has 14 residues. CDR3 loop: CASSEADRFYGYTF. In nucleotides, the CDR3 is TGTGCCAGCAGTGAAGCGGACAGGTTCTACGGCTACACCTTC.

The J gene is TRBJ2-7, the V gene TRBV18; D perhaps matches TRBD1 (5 bases). The CDR3 length is 14 residues. Trimming cost V 6 bases and J 2 bases, with 14 bases left between them. CDR1 is KGHSH, CDR2 LQKENI, per germline. The CDR3 sequence: CASSRGAGTYEQYF. The CDR3 DNA sequence: TGTGCCAGCTCCCGTGGGGCAGGTACCTACGAGCAGTACTTC. The full variable domain, with the rest looked up from reference TRBV18 and TRBJ2-7, is NAGVMQNPRHLVRRRGQEARLRCSPMKGHSHVYWYRQLPEEGLKFMVYLQKENIIDESGMPKERFSAEFPKEGPSILRIQQVVRGDSAAYFCASSRGAGTYEQYFGPGTRLTVT.

The chain uses TRBV5-1 and TRBJ2-3; weak D call: TRBD2 (5 bases). Trimming stripped 1 base from V and 2 bases from J, with 8 bases between. Germline CDR1 and CDR2: SGHRS and YFSETQ. The CDR3 extends over 14 amino acids. The CDR3 region is CASSLPAATDTQYF. The CDR3 DNA reads as TGCGCCAGCAGCTTGCCAGCGGCCACAGATACGCAGTATTTT.

V is TRBV4-1 and J is TRBJ1-1; unclear D gene. The CDR3 length is 11 residues. Germline CDR1 reads MGHRA; CDR2 reads YSYEKL. The ends were cut back, 0 bases at V and 13 bases at J, with 9 bases in the middle. This chain's CDR3 is CASSQDGRVFF. The DNA for the CDR3 is TGCGCCAGCAGCCAAGATGGAAGGGTTTTCTTT.

The V gene is TRBV7-2, the J gene TRBJ2-5; 7 bases map to TRBD2. The germline V gene has CDR1 SGHTA and CDR2 FQGNSA. This CDR3 is built from 17 residues. Unmatched junction bases numbered 13, after V lost 1 base and J lost 5 bases. CDR3 coding DNA: TGTGCCAGCAGCTTAGGCGCGGGAGCGGGTGGGTGGGAGACCCAGTACTTC. Its protein is CASSLGAGAGGWETQYF.

This clone was detected once. The chain is built from TRBV6-5 and TRBJ1-2; D perhaps matches TRBD1 (6 bases). The germline V and J ends were trimmed by 1 base and 7 bases, with 19 bases remaining between them. This CDR3 has 16 residues. Germline loops: CDR1 MNHEY, CDR2 SVGAGI. Here the CDR3 reads CASSYFEGGRRSGYTF. The CDR3 DNA is TGTGCCAGCAGTTACTTTGAGGGGGGGCGTCGGTCTGGCTACACCTTC.

V gene TRBV5-1 combines with J gene TRBJ1-1; TRBD1 aligns across 10 bases. This CDR3 has 14 amino acids. Germline V gene lookup returns CDR1 SGHRS and CDR2 YFSETQ. Trimming took 0 bases from V and 6 from J; bases not matched to a gene: 2. CDR3: CASSLGDRGAEAFF. The DNA of the CDR3 is TGCGCCAGCAGCTTGGGGGACAGGGGAGCTGAAGCTTTCTTT. Full variable domain (remainder filled in from reference TRBV5-1 and TRBJ1-1): KAGVTQTPRYLIKTRGQQVTLSCSPISGHRSVSWYQQTPGQGLQFLFEYFSETQRNKGNFPGRFSGRQFSNSRSEMNVSTLELGDSALYLCASSLGDRGAEAFFGQGTRLTVV.

In its sample, this clone was seen once. The V call is TRBV5-1, the J call TRBJ1-1; D ambiguous. Trimming left V 6 bases short and J 3 bases short, with 15 bases between. The CDR3 length is 14 residues. From germline, CDR1 is SGHRS and CDR2 YFSETQ. The CDR3 region is CASTLAGSDTEAFF. As DNA, the CDR3 is TGCGCCAGCACCCTGGCGGGCTCGGACACTGAAGCTTTCTTT. Full variable domain (remainder filled in from reference TRBV5-1 and TRBJ1-1): KAGVTQTPRYLIKTRGQQVTLSCSPISGHRSVSWYQQTPGQGLQFLFEYFSETQRNKGNFPGRFSGRQFSNSRSEMNVSTLELGDSALYLCASTLAGSDTEAFFGQGTRLTVV.

The chain employs TRBV5-8 and TRBJ2-1, with TRBD2 matching over 7 bases. Germline trimming cut 1 base from V and 1 base from J; bases unmatched to any gene: 5. Germline V CDR1 and CDR2: SGHTS, YDEGEE. This CDR3 is 16 amino acids long. As DNA, the CDR3 is TGTGCCAGCAGCTTGTTTGCGGGAGCTTCCTACAATGAGCAGTTCTTC. Translation gives CASSLFAGASYNEQFF.

This chain connects TRBV10-3 to TRBJ2-5; TRBD1 might be the D (6 bases). Trimming cost V 0 bases and J 4 bases, with 9 bases left between them. This CDR3 comprises 14 residues. Germline V gives CDR1 ENHRY, CDR2 SYGVKD. The CDR3 coding sequence is TGTGCCATCAGTGAGTCGGACAGTGGAGAGACCCAGTACTTC. Translating it yields CAISESDSGETQYF.

DNA of the CDR3: TGTGCCAGTAACCCCGGGACAGGGGGTAATGAAAAACTGTTTTTT. It translates to CASNPGTGGNEKLFF. This sequence joins TRBV19 and TRBJ1-4; 11 bases match TRBD1. This CDR3 contains 15 residues. The trim removed 7 bases at V and 4 bases at J, leaving 5 bases unmatched. The germline V gene encodes CDR1 LNHDA and CDR2 SQIVND (reference sequence).

In DNA form, the CDR3 reads TGTGCCAGCCGACTTGGGACTAGCCGGGGGAATGAGCAGTTCTTC. Translation: CASRLGTSRGNEQFF. The chain couples TRBV6-5 to TRBJ2-1; 9 nucleotides agree with TRBD2. The germline gives CDR1 MNHEY, CDR2 SVGAGI. The CDR3 contains 15 residues. The V gene end was trimmed by 8 bases and the J gene end by 7 bases; junction bases not matched to a gene: 12.

V and J are TRBV11-2 and TRBJ2-2; 7 bases are a match to TRBD2. CDR1 is SGHAT and CDR2 is FQNNGV in the germline V gene. Unmatched junction bases numbered 3, after V lost 3 bases and J lost 5 bases. The CDR3 length is 14 residues. CDR3 region: CASSFAGETGELFF. Written as DNA, the CDR3 is TGTGCCAGCAGCTTCGCGGGAGAAACCGGGGAGCTGTTTTTT.

The V gene is TRBV2, the J gene TRBJ2-7, with D hard to call. Germline V gives CDR1 SNHLY, CDR2 FYNNEI. The CDR3 has 14 residues. V lost 5 bases and J lost 2, with 13 bases in between. For the CDR3, the DNA is TGTGCCAGCAGTCGGCACGACGGAGCCTACGAGCAGTACTTC. This encodes CASSRHDGAYEQYF.

CDR3 coding DNA: TGTGCCAGTAGTATAGTGGGGACCAGTACCTACGAGCAGTACTTC. Residues: CASSIVGTSTYEQYF. The rearrangement links TRBV19 to TRBJ2-7; possibly TRBD1 or TRBD2 for D (5 bases each). Looked up from germline, CDR1 is LNHDA and CDR2 is SQIVND (reference sequence). The CDR3 is made up of 15 amino acids. Trimming pared 1 base from V and 2 bases from J, leaving 12 bases between. Variable domain in full (rest from reference TRBV19 and TRBJ2-7): DGGITQSPKYLFRKEGQNVTLSCEQNLNHDAMYWYRQDPGQGLRLIYYSQIVNDFQKGDIAEGYSVSREKKESFPLTVTSAQKNPTAFYLCASSIVGTSTYEQYFGPGTRLTVT.

The V gene is TRBV6-6, the J gene TRBJ2-3; no clear D gene. The germline V gene encodes CDR1 MNHNY and CDR2 SVGAGI (reference sequence). This CDR3 comprises 15 residues. V dropped 2 bases and J dropped 2 bases, with 11 bases sitting between them. The CDR3 region is CASSYLAAHTDTQYF. The DNA of the CDR3 is TGTGCCAGCAGTTACCTGGCGGCTCACACAGATACGCAGTATTTT.